The sequence of this T cell receptor (beta chain) was determined in a study of cytomegalovirus exposure and HLA in healthy donors (dated by TCRdb to the late 2010s). As for the study more broadly: In an earlier analysis of some 610 of the donors, 250 to 350 Gb of sequence data and 117 million unique TCR beta sequences from 150 million to 200 million T cells were reported. An early release that covered fewer than 800 HLA-typed donors contained around 300 gigabases of sequencing data and roughly 84 million unique TCR sequences. The genetic ancestry cluster associated with self-reported Caucasian donors included around 76% of the roughly 360 genotyped donors. The study was designed to test whether signatures of past pathogen exposure could be identified by cataloging public T cell receptors. The study profiled the T cell repertoires of approximately 700 subjects by immunosequencing and related them to cytomegalovirus serostatus. Along with the approximately 700-subject first cohort, a separate validation cohort of over a hundred different subjects was used. To predict cytomegalovirus infection status, the study brought together high-throughput TCR immunosequencing, statistical association of individual TCRs with disease status, and machine learning. To study patterns of TCR occurrence, a later analysis re-analyzed previously published TCR beta repertoires from more than 550 donors and added high-resolution HLA genotyping. Rather than drawing on any new phenotypic data, the later analysis identified candidate immune exposures from TCR beta sequences and the way those sequences occurred across donors. In an earlier analysis of more than 550 of the donors, high-throughput TCR beta sequencing was used to judge whether each TCR beta V gene segment behaved as functional or pseudogenic. Donor age, sex, ethnicity and CMV serostatus were collected together with the repertoire data. Genome-wide SNP genotypes for about 65% of the roughly 700 donors were used in a later genetic analysis, which treated that subset as a discovery cohort. Every discovery cohort repertoire had been produced on one sequencing platform. HLA typing covered class I and class II loci at four-digit resolution. The number of typed donors differed by locus: about 629-630 for A, B, C, DRB1 and DQB1; about 520 for DQA1; some 610 for DPA1; and some 430 for DPB1. Four or five DR-DQ haplotypes were handled as single units for association and clustering, since linkage in the cohort was strong. Among some 410 genotyped donors of the cohort, an average of around 240,000 unique TCR beta nucleotide sequences were sequenced per donor, roughly a sixth of them non-productive. The paper as a whole reports these results and caveats: The study gave a list of roughly 150 TCR beta chains associated with cytomegalovirus. This cohort had only TCR beta chains sequenced, and the lack of alpha or paired-chain data limited which features could be detected. Three of the identified cytomegalovirus-associated TCR beta chains were confirmed in vitro to be specific for cytomegalovirus antigens. A further reported finding was that TCR beta sequences accurately predicted the HLA-A and HLA-B alleles for most subjects in the first cohort. A later analysis associated about 16,000 TCR beta sequences with specific HLA alleles at a false discovery rate of 0.05. Broadly in line with IMGT annotations, most TCR beta V segments showed up in productive rearrangements about 87% or about 30% of the time in an earlier analysis of around 550 of the donors. Some IMGT-functional V segments, including TRBV6-2 and TRBV6-3, could not be told apart with the 87-base-pair reads, so those segments were excluded. In a later analysis, TCR association rates were found to vary across HLA loci, with the most associated TCRs seen for DRB1 alleles and the fewest for HLA-C alleles. In a later analysis, HLA-associated TCR beta chains were found to be more clonally expanded and to have lower generation probabilities than equally common non-associated chains. A group of highly shared sequence variants was considered likely to be a technical artifact of the sequencing pipeline. According to a later genetic analysis, donors in an Asian-associated ancestry cluster had fewer N-insertions in productive TCRs than the approximately 700-donor mean. Most TCR sequences were seen in very few donors, while some public TCRs were found in many individuals. Because HLA typing was missing for some donors at each locus, association tests included only the typed subset. Presence/absence analyses assumed roughly uniform sequencing depth across donors, an assumption that may not hold. A later genetic analysis associated a missense DCLRE1C variant with V-gene and J-gene trimming of TCR beta chains, and an independent cohort replicated the association. A later analysis found that most CMV-associated TCR beta chains appeared HLA-restricted, with HLA associations seemingly driven largely by CMV exposure. The classifier was reported to diagnose cytomegalovirus status with high specificity and sensitivity in both the original cohort and the validation cohort. Because counts were too low, more than 15 rarely observed V segments, including chromosome 9 orphons, were excluded from the earlier analysis of around 590 of the donors. Linkage disequilibrium might explain the correlated functional status among segregating V segments, but an unknown experimental factor could not be excluded. Several of the top co-occurrence clusters appeared to be linked to parvovirus B19, influenza, CMV and Epstein-Barr virus, according to a later analysis. The authors suggested that the approach could potentially be extended to other disease states and immunological phenotypes. The only immune exposure information available for the cohort was CMV serostatus. Assigning TCR associations to individual alleles was difficult when HLA alleles, especially DR and DQ, strongly co-occurred.

On this clone: No antigen is known for it. The sample holds no much larger clone one base away, and base qualities are not on file.

In total, roughly 670 healthy bone marrow donors made up the cohort. At the time of sampling, every cohort member was nominally healthy, though immune exposures that went unrecorded were likely present. The donor tested CMV seronegative and was one of the 352 seronegative cohort members. Every donor gave a peripheral blood sample, and the peripheral blood mononuclear cells from that sample were used for TCR beta sequencing. Genomic DNA extraction from the blood cell samples was performed with the Qiagen DNeasy Blood Extraction Kit. Library preparation employed the immunoSEQ multiplex PCR assay. For the multiplex PCR, a mixture combining 60 forward primers for TCR Vbeta segments and 13 reverse primers for TCR Jbeta segments was used. Amplification of the CDR3 region of rearranged TCR beta genes was performed with a multiplex PCR assay on genomic DNA. Amplified TCR beta libraries were sequenced as 87-base-pair reads on the Illumina HiSeq System. The authors' pipeline ran thus. Across the 666 repertoires, a later analysis counted approximately 75 million unique TCR beta chains, some 11 million of which were shared by at least two donors. To remove PCR and sequencing errors, raw reads were error-corrected and collapsed into unique sequences using a nearest-neighbor algorithm that merged closely related sequences. Alignment of CDR3 sequences to IMGT reference sequences was used to assign V, D and J gene segments. For a sequence to be retained, a match of at least six nucleotides to both a V gene segment and a J gene segment was required. A rearrangement counted as productive if the CDR3 had no stop codons and remained in frame with V and J, and every other rearrangement counted as non-productive. Following IMGT convention, CDR3 was defined as the stretch from the second conserved V-encoded cysteine to the conserved J-encoded phenylalanine. The earlier analysis of about 610 of the donors excluded sequences that lacked an unambiguous match to a single V gene segment. An earlier analysis of approximately 590 of the donors classified V segments as functional when productive rearrangements were above 56.7% and as segregating when the standard deviation between donors was above 5%. A statistical classification framework was built to diagnose cytomegalovirus status from the catalog of TCR beta chain sequences. In a later analysis, TCR nucleotide sequences were compared against IMGT/GENE-DB human TR gene sequences so that V and J genes could be assigned. Using the TCRdist pipeline, a later analysis assigned CDR3 sequences along with most-parsimonious VDJ recombination scenarios. In a later analysis, each TCR beta chain was defined by its CDR3 amino acid sequence together with its V-gene family, and reads lacking a unique V-gene family were excluded. A later analysis removed several hundred highly shared, low-generation-probability nucleotide sequences to deal with suspected cross-contamination and a sequencing artifact. For each public chain, a later analysis derived a clonal expansion index from normalized ranks of inferred template counts within each repertoire. A later analysis computed generation probabilities with a VDJ recombination model fitted to out-of-frame rearrangements, and checked the results against IGoR. A later analysis scored TCR-TCR, TCR-HLA and TCR-CMV co-occurrence with hypergeometric tests, applying a repertoire-size bias correction to TCR pairs. In a later analysis, false discovery rates were estimated by permuting HLA or CMV assignments 20 times. In a later analysis, co-occurring TCRs were grouped with DBSCAN, and TCRdist sequence similarity was added when clustering was performed within HLA-allele-positive subsets. Co-occurrence clustering excluded repertoires with fewer than 30,000 or more than 120,000 public chains, plus five with anomalous nucleotide sharing. Imported from immuneACCESS, the table was reduced by TCRdb to in-frame sequences with V and J called. These copies leave out some clones; in studies compared against another copy, an unresolved V gene accounts for under half, and the cause of the remainder is not known. From that table come the V and J calls and clone size; the DNA was used to work out D and trimming. In all, the sample holds 35,000 to 40,000 clones, and over 70% of those were seen once. Together, the top ten hold approximately 6% of the sample.

The germline V and J ends show losses of 2 bases and 13 bases respectively, and no gene match explains 20 bases of the junction. Based on the germline V gene, the CDR1 and CDR2 sequences are SGHRS and YFSETQ. Its CDR3 holds 18 amino acids, cysteine through phenylalanine. Only the CDR3 DNA stays, 54 bases, in frame from base 1. The clonotype originates from a man aged 25-45 years in good health and CMV-seronegative. This receptor chain uses TRBV5-1 and TRBJ1-6; 8 of the junction bases match TRBD1. Source material: PBMCs. In nucleotides, the sequence is TGCGCCAGCAGCTTCTTTAGAAACACCGGGACAGGTACTTGCCCCCTCCACTTT. This yields the protein CASSFFRNTGTGTCPLHF. This CDR3, with the reference TRBV5-1 and TRBJ1-6 proteins standing in past its ends, gives the full variable domain KAGVTQTPRYLIKTRGQQVTLSCSPISGHRSVSWYQQTPGQGLQFLFEYFSETQRNKGNFPGRFSGRQFSNSRSEMNVSTLELGDSALYLCASSFFRNTGTGTCPLHFGNGTRLTVT.